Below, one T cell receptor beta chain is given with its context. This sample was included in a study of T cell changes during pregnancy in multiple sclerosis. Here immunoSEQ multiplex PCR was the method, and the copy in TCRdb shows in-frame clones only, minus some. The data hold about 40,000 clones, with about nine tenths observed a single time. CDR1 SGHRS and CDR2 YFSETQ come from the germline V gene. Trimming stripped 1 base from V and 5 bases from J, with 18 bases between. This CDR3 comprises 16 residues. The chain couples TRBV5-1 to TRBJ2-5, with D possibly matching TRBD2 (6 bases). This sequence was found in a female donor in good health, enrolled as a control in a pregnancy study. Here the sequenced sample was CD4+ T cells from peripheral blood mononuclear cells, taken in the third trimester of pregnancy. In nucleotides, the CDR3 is TGCGCCAGCAGCTTGTTAGGGACTGGTTTTGTGGAGACCCAGTACTTC. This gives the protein CASSLLGTGFVETQYF.